The clone carrying this T cell receptor (beta chain) was seen a handful of times. Its specificity is not known. Profiled with immunoSEQ multiplex PCR; TCRdb holds only in-frame clones, not every one. The data hold 80,000 to 130,000 clones, with approximately 91% observed a single time. The sample belongs to a study of siplizumab effects on memory and regulatory T cells. General observations from the study: The majority of clones, roughly 75-97% of proliferating CD4+ or CD8+ clones, lacked an assignable naive or memory phenotype. Memory T cells appeared less diverse than naive cells, which seemed to contribute substantially to alloresponse.

The CDR3 has 12 residues. Sequenced material: CD4+ T cells sorted from blood. The TCR comes from a human donor in good health. Some clones in this sample may be carry-over from other donors' samples. The V gene is TRBV21-1, the J gene TRBJ1-5. TRBV21-1 has pseudogene status. This CDR3 is CASSKENQPQHF. The DNA of the CDR3 is TGTGCCAGCAGCAAAGAGAATCAGCCCCAGCATTTT.